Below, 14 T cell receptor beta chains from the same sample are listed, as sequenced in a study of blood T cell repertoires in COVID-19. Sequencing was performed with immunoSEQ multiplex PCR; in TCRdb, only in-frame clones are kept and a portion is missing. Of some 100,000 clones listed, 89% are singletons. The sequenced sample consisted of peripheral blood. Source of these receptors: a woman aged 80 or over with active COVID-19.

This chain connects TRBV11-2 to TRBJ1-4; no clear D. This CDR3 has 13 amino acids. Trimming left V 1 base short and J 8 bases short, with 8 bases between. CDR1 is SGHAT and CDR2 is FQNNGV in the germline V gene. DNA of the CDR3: TGTGCCAGCAGCTTAGGTTCACGGGAAAAACTGTTTTTT. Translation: CASSLGSREKLFF.

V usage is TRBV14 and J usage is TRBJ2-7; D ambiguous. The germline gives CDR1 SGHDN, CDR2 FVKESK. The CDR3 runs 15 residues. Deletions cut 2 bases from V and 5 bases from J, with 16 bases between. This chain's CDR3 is CASSQLGISRHEQYF. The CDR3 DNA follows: TGTGCCAGCAGCCAACTGGGCATTTCCAGACACGAGCAGTACTTC.

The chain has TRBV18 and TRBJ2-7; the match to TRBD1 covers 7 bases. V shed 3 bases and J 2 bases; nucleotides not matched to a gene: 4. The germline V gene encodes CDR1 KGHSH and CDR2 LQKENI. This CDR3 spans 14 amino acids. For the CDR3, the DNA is TGTGCCAGCTCACCCGACAGGGCAACCTACGAGCAGTACTTC. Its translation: CASSPDRATYEQYF.

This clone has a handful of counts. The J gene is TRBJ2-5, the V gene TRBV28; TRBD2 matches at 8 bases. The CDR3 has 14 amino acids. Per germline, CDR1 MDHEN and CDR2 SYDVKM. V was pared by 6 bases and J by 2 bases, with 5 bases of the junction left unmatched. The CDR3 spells CASRIAGSQETQYF. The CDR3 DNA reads TGTGCCAGCAGGATAGCGGGAAGTCAAGAGACCCAGTACTTC. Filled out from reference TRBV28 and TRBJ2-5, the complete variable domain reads DVKVTQSSRYLVKRTGEKVFLECVQDMDHENMFWYRQDPGLGLRLIYFSYDVKMKEKGDIPEGYSVSREKKERFSLILESASTNQTSMYLCASRIAGSQETQYFGPGTRLLVL.

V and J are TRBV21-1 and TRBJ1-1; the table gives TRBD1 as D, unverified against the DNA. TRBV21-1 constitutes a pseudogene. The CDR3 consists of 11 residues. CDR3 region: CASSGTGEAFF. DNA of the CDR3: TGTGCCAGCAGCGGGACAGGTGAAGCTTTCTTT.

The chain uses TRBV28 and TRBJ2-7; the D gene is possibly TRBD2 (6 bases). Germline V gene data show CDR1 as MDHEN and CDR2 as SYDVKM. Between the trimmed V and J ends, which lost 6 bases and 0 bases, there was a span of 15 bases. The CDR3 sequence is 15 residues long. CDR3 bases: TGTGCCAGCAGAGCCACCCCGGGGGACTCCTACGAGCAGTACTTC. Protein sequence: CASRATPGDSYEQYF.

The CDR3, as DNA: TGTGCCAGCAGTCAAGTTCCGGGTGAGCAGTTCTTC. This translates into CASSQVPGEQFF. The chain couples TRBV12-3 or TRBV12-4 to TRBJ2-1; D gene unclear. The ends were cut back, 5 bases at V and 9 bases at J, with 11 bases in the middle. This CDR3 spans 12 amino acids.

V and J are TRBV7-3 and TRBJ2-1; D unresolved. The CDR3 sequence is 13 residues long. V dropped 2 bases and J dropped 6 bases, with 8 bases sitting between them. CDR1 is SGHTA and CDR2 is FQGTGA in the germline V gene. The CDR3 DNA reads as TGTGCCAGCAGCTTAGAATCTAGCAATGAGCAGTTCTTC. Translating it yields CASSLESSNEQFF.

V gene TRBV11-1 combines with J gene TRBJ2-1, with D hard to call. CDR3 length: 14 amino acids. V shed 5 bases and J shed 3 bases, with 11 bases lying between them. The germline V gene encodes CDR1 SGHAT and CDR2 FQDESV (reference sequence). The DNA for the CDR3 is TGTGCCAGCAGCCCCCGATTCGGCTACAATGAGCAGTTCTTC. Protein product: CASSPRFGYNEQFF.

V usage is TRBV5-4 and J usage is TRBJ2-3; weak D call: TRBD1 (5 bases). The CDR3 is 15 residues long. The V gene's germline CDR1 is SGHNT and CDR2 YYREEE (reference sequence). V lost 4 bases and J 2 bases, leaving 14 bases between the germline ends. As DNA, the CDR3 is TGTGCCAGCAGCAGTCAGGGATTGGACACAGATACGCAGTATTTT. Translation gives CASSSQGLDTDTQYF.

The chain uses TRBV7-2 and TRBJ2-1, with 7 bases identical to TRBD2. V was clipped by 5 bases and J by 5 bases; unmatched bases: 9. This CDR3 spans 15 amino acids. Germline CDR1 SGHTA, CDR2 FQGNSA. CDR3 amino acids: CASSPTSRPHNEQFF. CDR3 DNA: TGTGCCAGCAGCCCGACTAGCAGACCCCACAATGAGCAGTTCTTC.

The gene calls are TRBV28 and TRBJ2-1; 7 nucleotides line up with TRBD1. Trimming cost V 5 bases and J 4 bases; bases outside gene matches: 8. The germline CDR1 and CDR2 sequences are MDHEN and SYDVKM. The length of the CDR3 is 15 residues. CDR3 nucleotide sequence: TGTGCCAGCAGTCAGCTCAGGACAGGATACAATGAGCAGTTCTTC. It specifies CASSQLRTGYNEQFF.

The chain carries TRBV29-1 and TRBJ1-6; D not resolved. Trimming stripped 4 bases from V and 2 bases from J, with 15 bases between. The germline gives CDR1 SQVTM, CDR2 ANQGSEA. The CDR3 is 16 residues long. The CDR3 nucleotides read TGCAGCGTTGGTCGCCTCCTAACCCCCTATAATTCACCCCTCCACTTT. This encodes CSVGRLLTPYNSPLHF.

For the CDR3, the DNA is TGTGCCAGCAGCCCTATCTTTCCGGGTGGAAAGGAGACTAACTATGGCTACACCTTC. This translates into CASSPIFPGGKETNYGYTF. The rearrangement links TRBV3-1 (or the pseudogene TRBV3-2) to TRBJ1-2; no clear D gene. Germline assignment: CDR1 LGHDT and CDR2 YNNKEL (reference sequence). The CDR3 is 19 residues long. V was trimmed by 4 bases and J by 0 bases, leaving 24 bases between them.